The rows below give T cell receptor beta chains drawn from one sample of a study of identifying expanded T cells in peripheral blood. Produced via immunoSEQ multiplex PCR; TCRdb's table is partial and in-frame only. The sample yields over 90,000 clones, roughly 87% seen once. Sample: blood. All receptors come from a person aged 18 to 70 in good health. Both conserved end residues are part of each CDR3. The D gene is left open where the match is weak.

j_call d_call v_call cdr3_aa cdr3_nt
TRBJ2-7 NA TRBV2 CASTEYGTKYEQYF TGTGCCAGCACCGAATATGGGACGAAATACGAGCAGTACTTC
TRBJ2-2 TRBD1 TRBV29-1 CSAWGDRANTGELFF TGCAGCGCCTGGGGGGACAGGGCGAACACCGGGGAGCTGTTTTTT
TRBJ2-1 TRBD2 TRBV10-3 CAIRESPGLAMTNEQFF TGTGCCATCAGGGAAAGCCCGGGACTAGCGATGACCAATGAGCAGTTCTTC
TRBJ2-7 NA TRBV19 CASSHTGTSDEQYF TGTGCCAGTAGCCATACCGGGACGTCCGACGAGCAGTACTTC
TRBJ2-7 TRBD2 TRBV4-2 CASSQALLAGDSYEQYF TGTGCCAGCAGCCAAGCTCTACTAGCGGGAGACTCGTACGAGCAGTACTTC
TRBJ2-1 NA TRBV25-1 CASRAGTSSYNEQFF TGTGCCAGCAGAGCCGGGACCAGCTCCTACAATGAGCAGTTCTTC
TRBJ2-3 TRBD1 TRBV7-9 CASSLFQGGTDTQYF TGTGCCAGCAGCTTATTCCAGGGGGGCACAGATACGCAGTATTTT
TRBJ1-3 NA TRBV19 CASSLDSSSGNTIYF TGTGCCAGTAGTTTAGACTCGAGCTCTGGAAACACCATATATTTT
TRBJ1-1 NA TRBV18 CASSGVRNTEAFF TGTGCCAGCTCGGGTGTGAGGAACACTGAAGCTTTCTTT
TRBJ2-3 NA TRBV5-1 CASSFGGDQTQYF TGCGCCAGCAGCTTTGGGGGAGATCAGACGCAGTATTTT
TRBJ1-5 NA TRBV19 CASSTRGSDQPQHF TGTGCCAGTAGTACGCGTGGGTCGGATCAGCCCCAGCATTTT
TRBJ2-7 NA TRBV5-1 CASSSWGAGEQYF TGCGCCAGCAGCTCGTGGGGTGCGGGGGAGCAGTACTTC
TRBJ2-7 TRBD1 TRBV7-3 CASSPGQGVLYEQYF TGTGCCAGCAGCCCAGGACAGGGGGTCCTCTACGAGCAGTACTTC
TRBJ1-2 NA TRBV4-2 CASSQDRGGLYGYTF TGTGCCAGCAGCCAAGATCGGGGGGGACTCTATGGCTACACCTTC
TRBJ2-3 NA TRBV5-4 CASSLRQSTDTQYF TGTGCCAGCAGCTTGAGACAGAGCACAGATACGCAGTATTTT